The sequence of this T cell receptor beta chain was determined in a study of blood T cells in healthy people across ages. Regarding the study as a whole: Diversity estimated from one million T cells was considered an underestimate.

Caucasian, healthy and from Russia, the donors were aged between about 6 and 90. The V gene's germline CDR1 is MNHNY and CDR2 SVGAGI (reference sequence). This CDR3 has 14 amino acids. The second PCR ran about 7 to 12 cycles with a sample-barcoded 5' primer and J-beta primers. Every cDNA molecule bore a tag from a template-switch adaptor containing 12 random nucleotides. Each CDR3 protein gets one entry after TCRdb re-called the 5' RACE reads with MiXCR. The data hold 1.5 million to 2 million distinct CDR3 sequences, with around 48% observed a single time. This clonotype was found once. Its antigen is currently unknown.

The chain has TRBV6-6 and TRBJ2-5, with TRBD1 matching 7 bases. TRBJ2-7 explains the end of the DNA better; the J call may be wrong. The sequencing input was blood. This sequence originates from a woman aged 40-49 years in good health. This CDR3 reads CASSNRDSTYEQYF. DNA of the CDR3: TGTGCCAGCAGTAACCGGGACAGTACCTACGAGCAGTACTTC.